The 26 T cell receptor beta chains in this list originate from one sample, sequenced in a study of molecular identifiers for immune sequencing clone quantification. In TCRdb, the PCR reads were re-called with MiXCR into one record per CDR3 protein. The sample lists a few hundred thousand distinct CDR3 sequences; about a fifth were seen once. Specimen: naive CD8+ T cells from blood, with Jurkat cell RNA spiked in. Subset in this sample: FACS-sorted CD8+CD4-CCR7+CD45RA+ naive T cells. The receptors were gathered from a human donor in good health. Some libraries in this study had Jurkat cell RNA spiked in.

This clonotype came up a few times. The CDR3 loop reads CASSDPQARSSYNSPLHF. For the CDR3, the DNA is TGTGCCAGCAGTGATCCCCAGGCCCGGAGCTCCTATAATTCACCCCTCCACTTT. The chain links TRBV2 to TRBJ1-6, with D hard to call. From germline, CDR1 is SNHLY and CDR2 FYNNEI. This CDR3 is built from 18 residues. V lost 3 bases, J lost 0 bases, and 15 bases lay in between.

The gene calls are TRBV11-2 and TRBJ1-1; 7 positions match TRBD1. The trim removed 4 bases at V and 7 bases at J, leaving 6 bases unmatched. The germline CDR1 and CDR2 sequences are SGHAT and FQNNGV. The CDR3 has 13 amino acids. The CDR3 nucleotides are TGTGCCAGCAGCTCAGGACAGGCCTATGAAGCTTTCTTT. Its protein is CASSSGQAYEAFF. The variable domain in full, with the rest retrieved from reference TRBV11-2 and TRBJ1-1, is EAGVAQSPRYKIIEKRQSVAFWCNPISGHATLYWYQQILGQGPKLLIQFQNNGVVDDSQLPKDRFSAERLKGVDSTLKIQPAKLEDSAVYLCASSSGQAYEAFFGQGTRLTVV.

A few counts support this clonotype. The CDR3 DNA reads TGTGCCAGCAGTCCGGACCAGGGCCTCCCCTACGAGCAGTACTTC. Its protein product is CASSPDQGLPYEQYF. The chain joins TRBV6-5 to TRBJ2-7, with D tentatively TRBD1 (5 bases). Germline CDR1 reads MNHEY; CDR2 reads SVGAGI. The CDR3 is made up of 15 amino acids. Trimming left V 5 bases short and J 2 bases short, with 16 bases between.

This clonotype occurred many times. The gene calls are TRBV4-3 and TRBJ1-1; D remains ambiguous. Trimming removed 0 bases from V and 0 bases from J, with 11 bases in between. Per germline, CDR1 LGHNA and CDR2 YSLEER. This CDR3 is built from 16 residues. CDR3 sequence: CASSQDLWAVNTEAFF. Here the CDR3 DNA reads TGCGCCAGCAGCCAAGATCTATGGGCGGTGAACACTGAAGCTTTCTTT.

This clonotype was counted many times. V is TRBV11-2 and J is TRBJ2-3; D is undetermined. This CDR3 has 18 residues. Germline CDR1 SGHAT, CDR2 FQNNGV. The ends were cut back, 0 bases at V and 0 bases at J, with 16 bases in the middle. The CDR3 is CASSLDPWRKASTDTQYF. The CDR3, as DNA: TGTGCCAGCAGCTTAGATCCTTGGAGAAAGGCTAGCACAGATACGCAGTATTTT.

At least ten counts were recorded for this clonotype. The genes are TRBV6-1 and TRBJ2-7; 9 bases align to TRBD1. CDR1 MNHNS and CDR2 SASEGT come from the germline V gene. The length of the CDR3 is 14 residues. With 6 bases clipped from V and 4 bases from J, the junction kept 7 bases outside the gene matches. The chain's CDR3 is CASSEGQGGYEQYF. The CDR3 nucleotides read TGTGCCAGCAGCGAGGGACAGGGTGGATACGAGCAGTACTTC.

Comments on this clonotype: One base away lies a much larger clone, so this may be a sequencing read error. The chain is built from TRBV19 and TRBJ2-5; D uncertain. CDR1 and CDR2 (germline): LNHDA, SQIVND (reference sequence). The CDR3 is 14 amino acids. As DNA, the CDR3 is TGTGCCAGTAGTATTTCGGCAGATCAAGAGACCCGGTACTTC. Protein: CASSISADQETRYF.

The CDR3 sequence: CSVEWGGSYEQYF. The CDR3 region has the DNA TGCAGCGTTGAATGGGGAGGTTCCTACGAGCAGTACTTC. J is TRBJ2-7 and V is TRBV29-1, with D tentatively TRBD2 (6 bases). Between the trimmed V and J ends, which lost 2 bases and 1 base, there was a span of 9 bases. Germline loops: CDR1 SQVTM, CDR2 ANQGSEA. This CDR3 is 13 amino acids long.

This clonotype was counted many times. The chain uses TRBV4-2 and TRBJ2-2, with 12 bases that match TRBD2. Germline lookup yields CDR1 LGHNA and CDR2 YNFKEQ. Unmatched junction bases numbered 20, after V lost 3 bases and J lost 6 bases. The CDR3 runs to 21 residues. Written as DNA, the CDR3 is TGTGCCAGCAGCCACGCTAGCGGGAGGGCCGTAAGAGGTCAGGGGGCCGGGGAGCTGTTTTTT. Translating gives CASSHASGRAVRGQGAGELFF.

This clonotype was seen a handful of times. CDR3 coding DNA: TGTGCCAGCAGCTACAGGTTTTATAGCAATCAGCCCCAGCATTTT. Protein product: CASSYRFYSNQPQHF. The chain carries TRBV27 and TRBJ1-5; a weak D match, TRBD1 (5 bases). V was trimmed by 6 bases and J by 0 bases, leaving 12 bases between them. The CDR3 loop spans 15 amino acids. Germline lookup yields CDR1 MNHEY and CDR2 SMNVEV (reference sequence).

This clonotype has more than one count but fewer than ten. The chain is built from TRBV12-3 or TRBV12-4 and TRBJ1-5; D unclear. With 6 bases removed from V and 0 bases from J, the gap between germline ends came to 12 bases. The CDR3 runs to 15 residues. The CDR3 sequence is CASSRGEHSNQPQHF. The CDR3 bases are TGTGCCAGCAGCCGGGGAGAGCATAGCAATCAGCCCCAGCATTTT.

This clonotype was seen many times. The chain carries TRBV7-9 and TRBJ1-1, with a possible D match to TRBD1 (5 bases). Germline CDR1 SEHNR, CDR2 FQNEAQ (reference sequence). CDR3 size: 15 residues. Trimming stripped 4 bases from V and 1 base from J, with 13 bases between. DNA for the CDR3: TGTGCCAGCAGCTCCTCCGGGACTCAGAACACTGAAGCTTTCTTT. Translated, it gives CASSSSGTQNTEAFF.

This clonotype was seen just once. This may be a read error, as it is one base from a much larger clone. A read error is likely, as this CDR3 ends without the conserved phenylalanine or tryptophan. The chain recombines TRBV7-6 with TRBJ2-6; D gene unclear. V lost 5 bases to trimming and J lost 1 base, with 12 bases between them. CDR3 length: 16 residues. The germline V gene encodes CDR1 SGHVS and CDR2 FNYEAQ. The CDR3 DNA reads TGTGCCAGCAGCCCCGAGGTAGGTTCTGGGGCCAACGTCCTGACTCTC. Translating it yields CASSPEVGSGANVLTL.

This clonotype showed up many times. This sequence joins TRBV19 and TRBJ1-2; D possibly corresponds to TRBD1 (5 bases). Germline V gene lookup returns CDR1 LNHDA and CDR2 SQIVND (reference sequence). The length of the CDR3 is 13 residues. The ends were cut back, 7 bases at V and 3 bases at J, with 12 bases in the middle. Here the CDR3 reads CASNWGEDYGYTF. For the CDR3, the DNA is TGTGCCAGTAACTGGGGGGAAGACTATGGCTACACCTTC.

The DNA of the CDR3 is TGCAGTGGACTAGAGTTAGGGCTCTTGAGGTACAATGAGCAGTTCTTC. This translates into CSGLELGLLRYNEQFF. The genes are TRBV20-1 and TRBJ2-1; TRBD2 is a possible D gene (6 bases). CDR3 length: 16 amino acids. Trimming removed 7 bases at V and 4 bases at J, with 23 bases between. CDR1 and CDR2 (germline): DFQATT, SNEGSKA (reference sequence).

Only a few counts were recorded for this clonotype. The CDR3 DNA follows: TGTGCCAGCAGAGTATATAGCGGGAGTTACAATGAGCAGTTCTTC. Protein sequence: CASRVYSGSYNEQFF. The chain couples TRBV27 to TRBJ2-1; the match to TRBD2 covers 9 bases. V lost 6 bases to trimming and J lost 4 bases; unmatched junction nucleotides: 7. The germline V gene has CDR1 MNHEY and CDR2 SMNVEV (reference sequence). This CDR3 region has 15 residues.

This clonotype was counted between two and nine times. The chain couples TRBV27 to TRBJ2-1, with 7 positions matching TRBD1. This CDR3 comprises 13 residues. CDR1 and CDR2 (germline): MNHEY, SMNVEV (reference sequence). V shed 2 bases and J 15 bases; nucleotides not matched to a gene: 10. CDR3 DNA: TGTGCCAGCAGTTTAGCCGTGTGGACAGGCCTGTTCTTC. Amino acid sequence: CASSLAVWTGLFF.

The chain combines TRBV20-1 with TRBJ2-1, with 14 bases identical to TRBD2. This CDR3 is built from 14 residues. The V segment lost 3 bases and the J segment 8 bases; nucleotides outside the gene matches: 3. CDR1 and CDR2 (germline): DFQATT, SNEGSKA (reference sequence). The DNA for the CDR3 is TGCAGTGCTAGCCGACTAGCGGGAGGGTATGAGCAGTTCTTC. This codes for CSASRLAGGYEQFF.

In this sample, this clonotype turned up many times. The chain uses TRBV7-6 and TRBJ2-5; D is undetermined. CDR1 SGHVS and CDR2 FNYEAQ come from the germline V gene. Trimming left V 2 bases short and J 0 bases short, with 4 bases between. The CDR3 loop spans 13 amino acids. CDR3 bases: TGTGCCAGCAGCTTACCGTACCAAGAGACCCAGTACTTC. It specifies CASSLPYQETQYF.

This clonotype was observed many times. This chain links TRBV11-2 with TRBJ2-7; D unresolved. Germline CDR1 SGHAT, CDR2 FQNNGV. The CDR3 has 12 residues. With 3 bases removed from V and 7 bases from J, the gap between germline ends came to 10 bases. The CDR3 sequence: CASSFLLGEQYF. The DNA of the CDR3 is TGTGCCAGCAGCTTTTTGCTGGGGGAGCAGTACTTC.

In this sample, this clonotype turned up many times. The CDR3 nucleotides are TGTGCCAGCAGCCTAATCCAGGGGTCCTACGAGCAGTACTTC. It codes for CASSLIQGSYEQYF. The rearrangement links TRBV14 to TRBJ2-7; TRBD1 is a possible D gene (6 bases). V was trimmed by 4 bases and J by 1 base, leaving 11 bases between them. This CDR3 has 14 amino acids. CDR1 and CDR2 (germline): SGHDN, FVKESK. Full variable domain (rest looked up from reference TRBV14 and TRBJ2-7): EAGVTQFPSHSVIEKGQTVTLRCDPISGHDNLYWYRRVMGKEIKFLLHFVKESKQDESGMPNNRFLAERTGGTYSTLKVQPAELEDSGVYFCASSLIQGSYEQYFGPGTRLTVT.

In this sample, this clonotype turned up once. The chain is built from TRBV19 and TRBJ2-1; D gene uncertain. Germline V gene lookup returns CDR1 LNHDA and CDR2 SQIVND (reference sequence). The CDR3 is 16 residues long. Trimming took 3 bases from V and 0 from J, leaving 12 bases between them. CDR3 nucleotides: TGTGCCAGTAGTATTGCGGCGATAAGCTCCTACAATGAGCAGTTCTTC. Its protein product is CASSIAAISSYNEQFF. Filled out from reference TRBV19 and TRBJ2-1, the complete variable domain reads DGGITQSPKYLFRKEGQNVTLSCEQNLNHDAMYWYRQDPGQGLRLIYYSQIVNDFQKGDIAEGYSVSREKKESFPLTVTSAQKNPTAFYLCASSIAAISSYNEQFFGPGTRLTVL.

This clonotype was seen only once. One end of the junction fails to match germline, which may point to a read error. The rearrangement links TRBV4-2 to TRBJ2-6; 13 bases are a match to TRBD2. This CDR3 is 20 amino acids long. Germline V gives CDR1 LGHNA, CDR2 YNFKEQ. CDR3 amino acids: CASSQASVGLAGAGANVPTF. CDR3 sequence (DNA): TGTGCCAGCAGCCAAGCATCAGTCGGACTAGCGGGAGCTGGGGCCAACGTCCCGACTTTC.

This clonotype was observed many times. The chain links TRBV3-1 to TRBJ2-3; no reliable D call. CDR1 LGHDT and CDR2 YNNKEL come from the germline V gene (reference sequence). Trimming took off 3 bases at V and 2 bases at J, with 6 bases between the two ends. This CDR3 comprises 13 residues. The CDR3 DNA reads TGTGCCAGCAGCCACCGTTCCACAGATACGCAGTATTTT. Translated: CASSHRSTDTQYF.

This clonotype turned up a few times. The rearrangement joins TRBV15 to TRBJ2-7; TRBD1 agrees at 7 bases. The germline gives CDR1 LNHNV, CDR2 YYDKDF (reference sequence). The CDR3 runs to 15 residues. V lost 0 bases to trimming and J lost 2 bases; unmatched junction nucleotides: 4. This CDR3 is CATSRDRGTAYEQYF. As DNA, the CDR3 is TGTGCCACCAGCAGAGATCGTGGGACAGCCTACGAGCAGTACTTC.

This clonotype was seen at least ten times. This chain uses TRBV29-1 with TRBJ1-1, with D possibly being TRBD1 (5 bases). This CDR3 is built from 11 residues. Trimming shortened V by 6 bases and J by 3 bases, and 8 bases separated the two germline ends. Germline loops: CDR1 SQVTM, CDR2 ANQGSEA. CDR3 loop: CSVPGHTEAFF. CDR3 in DNA: TGCAGCGTACCGGGACACACTGAAGCTTTCTTT. Complete variable domain (other parts from reference TRBV29-1 and TRBJ1-1): SAVISQKPSRDICQRGTSLTIQCQVDSQVTMMFWYRQQPGQSLTLIATANQGSEATYESGFVIDKFPISRPNLTFSTLTVSNMSPEDSSIYLCSVPGHTEAFFGQGTRLTVV.